This TCR beta chain originates from a study of T-cell memory formation after mild COVID-19. Via MiXCR, TCRdb re-called the 5' RACE reads, giving one row per CDR3 protein. The top ten hold over 11% of the sample, which has under 150,000 distinct CDR3 sequences, about 17% seen once. The CDR3 runs to 15 residues. The germline V gene encodes CDR1 MNHEY and CDR2 SVGAGI. Trimming at V came to 0 bases and at J to 3 bases, leaving 4 bases not matched to a gene. Study results and caveats: Researchers found some responding clones in pre-infection memory, a sign that cross-reactive memory joined.

As to this clonotype: Its target is not known.

Sequencing input: PBMCs or a T cell subset sorted from them (not recorded which). The rearrangement links TRBV6-5 to TRBJ2-7; TRBD1 matches 8 bases. The receptor was derived from an adult woman who had mild COVID-19 (a few samples of this study predate the infection). Cell type and time point are not known. CDR3 bases: TGTGCCAGCAGTTACTCTCAGGGGGCCCTCTACGAGCAGTACTTC. Translation: CASSYSQGALYEQYF.